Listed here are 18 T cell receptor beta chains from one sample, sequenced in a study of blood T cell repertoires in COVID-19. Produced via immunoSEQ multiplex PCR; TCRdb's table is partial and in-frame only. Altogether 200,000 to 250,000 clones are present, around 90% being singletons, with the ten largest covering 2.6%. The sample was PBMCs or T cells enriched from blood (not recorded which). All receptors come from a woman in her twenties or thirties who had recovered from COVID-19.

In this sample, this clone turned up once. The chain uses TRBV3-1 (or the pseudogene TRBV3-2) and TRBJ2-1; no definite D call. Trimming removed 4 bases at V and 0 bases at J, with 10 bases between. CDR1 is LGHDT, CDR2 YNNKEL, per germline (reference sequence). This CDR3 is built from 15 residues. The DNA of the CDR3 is TGTGCCAGCAGCCTCATGGCTAGCTCCTACAATGAGCAGTTCTTC. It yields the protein CASSLMASSYNEQFF.

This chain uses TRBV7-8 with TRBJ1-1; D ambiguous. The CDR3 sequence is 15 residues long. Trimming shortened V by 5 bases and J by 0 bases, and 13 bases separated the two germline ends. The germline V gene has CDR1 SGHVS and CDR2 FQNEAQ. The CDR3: CASSPYPIMNTEAFF. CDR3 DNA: TGTGCCAGCAGCCCCTACCCCATAATGAACACTGAAGCTTTCTTT.

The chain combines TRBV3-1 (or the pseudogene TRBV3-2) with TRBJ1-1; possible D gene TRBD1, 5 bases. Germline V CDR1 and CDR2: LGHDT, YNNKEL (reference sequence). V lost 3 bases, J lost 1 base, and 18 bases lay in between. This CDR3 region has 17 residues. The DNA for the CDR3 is TGTGCCAGCAGCCAGACGGGGGAGGGGCACAAGAACACTGAAGCTTTCTTT. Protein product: CASSQTGEGHKNTEAFF.

CDR3 sequence (DNA): TGCGCCAGCAGCGGGGACAGGCGGGTCAGCGAGCAGTACTTC. It yields the protein CASSGDRRVSEQYF. The rearrangement uses TRBV5-1 and TRBJ2-7, with 8 bases identical to TRBD1. V shed 4 bases and J 6 bases; nucleotides not matched to a gene: 9. This CDR3 is built from 14 residues. CDR1 is SGHRS, CDR2 YFSETQ, per germline.

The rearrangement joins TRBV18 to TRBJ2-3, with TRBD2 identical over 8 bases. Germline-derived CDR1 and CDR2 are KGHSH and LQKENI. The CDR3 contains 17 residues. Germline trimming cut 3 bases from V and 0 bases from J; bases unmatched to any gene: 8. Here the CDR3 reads CASSPTTGGGSTDTQYF. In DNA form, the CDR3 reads TGTGCCAGCTCACCCACAACCGGGGGGGGTAGCACAGATACGCAGTATTTT.

CDR3 DNA sequence: TGTGCCACCAGCAGAGTTACCCAGGGGACGGCAAATCAGCCCCAGCATTTT. Translating it yields CATSRVTQGTANQPQHF. V usage is TRBV15 and J usage is TRBJ1-5; possibly TRBD1 for D (6 bases). CDR1 is LNHNV and CDR2 is YYDKDF in the germline V gene (reference sequence). Trimming stripped 1 base from V and 4 bases from J, with 17 bases between. This CDR3 region has 17 residues.

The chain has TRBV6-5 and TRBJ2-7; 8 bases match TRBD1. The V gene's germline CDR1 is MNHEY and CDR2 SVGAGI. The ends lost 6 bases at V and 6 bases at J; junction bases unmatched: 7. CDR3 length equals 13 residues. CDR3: CASSDRGLGEQYF. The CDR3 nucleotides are TGTGCCAGCAGCGACAGGGGTTTAGGCGAGCAGTACTTC.

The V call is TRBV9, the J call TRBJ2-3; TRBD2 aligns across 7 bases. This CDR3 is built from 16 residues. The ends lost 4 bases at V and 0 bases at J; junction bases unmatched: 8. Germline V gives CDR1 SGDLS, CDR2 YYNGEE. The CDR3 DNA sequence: TGTGCCAGCAGCCCTCTGCGCGGGAGTAGCACAGATACGCAGTATTTT. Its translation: CASSPLRGSSTDTQYF.

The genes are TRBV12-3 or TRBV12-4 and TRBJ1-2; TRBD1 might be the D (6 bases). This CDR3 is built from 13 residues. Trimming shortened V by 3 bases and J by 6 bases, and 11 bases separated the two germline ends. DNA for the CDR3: TGTGCCAGCAGTTTCATGGGGGCCCATGGCTACACCTTC. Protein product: CASSFMGAHGYTF.

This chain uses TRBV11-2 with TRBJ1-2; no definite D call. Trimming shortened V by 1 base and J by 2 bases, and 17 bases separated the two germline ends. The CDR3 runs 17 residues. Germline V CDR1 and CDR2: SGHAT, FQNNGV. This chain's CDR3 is CASSLGGFLTTNYGYTF. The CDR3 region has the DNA TGTGCCAGCAGCTTAGGAGGGTTCTTAACGACGAACTATGGCTACACCTTC.

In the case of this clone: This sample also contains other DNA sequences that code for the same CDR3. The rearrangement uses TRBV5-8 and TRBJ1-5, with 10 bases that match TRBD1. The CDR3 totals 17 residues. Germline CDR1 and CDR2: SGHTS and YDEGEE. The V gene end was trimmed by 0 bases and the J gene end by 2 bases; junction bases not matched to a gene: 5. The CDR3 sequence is CASSLETGGRGNQPQHF. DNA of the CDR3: TGTGCCAGCAGCTTGGAGACAGGGGGCAGAGGCAATCAGCCCCAGCATTTT.

The CDR3 reads CASSLRPVAEETQYF. CDR3 bases: TGTGCCAGCAGCTTAAGACCTGTAGCAGAGGAGACCCAGTACTTC. This chain links TRBV11-1 with TRBJ2-5; D unresolved. CDR3 length equals 15 residues. Trimming pared 2 bases from V and 5 bases from J, leaving 15 bases between. CDR1 is SGHAT, CDR2 FQDESV, per germline (reference sequence).

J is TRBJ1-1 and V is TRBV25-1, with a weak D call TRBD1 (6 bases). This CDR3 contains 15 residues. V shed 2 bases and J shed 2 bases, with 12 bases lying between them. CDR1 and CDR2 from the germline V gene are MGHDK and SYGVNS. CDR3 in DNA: TGTGCCAGCAGTGAAAGCGGCAGGGGAAACACTGAAGCTTTCTTT. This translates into CASSESGRGNTEAFF.

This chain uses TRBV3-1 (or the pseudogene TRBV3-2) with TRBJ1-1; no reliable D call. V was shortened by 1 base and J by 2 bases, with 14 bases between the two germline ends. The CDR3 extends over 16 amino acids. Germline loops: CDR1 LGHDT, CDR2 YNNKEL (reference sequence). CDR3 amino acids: CASSQGVTALNTEAFF. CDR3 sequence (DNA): TGTGCCAGCAGCCAAGGGGTTACAGCTTTAAACACTGAAGCTTTCTTT.

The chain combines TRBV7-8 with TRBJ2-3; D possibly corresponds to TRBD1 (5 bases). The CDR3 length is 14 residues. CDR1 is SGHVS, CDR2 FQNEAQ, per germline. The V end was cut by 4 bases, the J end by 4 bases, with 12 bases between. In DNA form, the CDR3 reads TGTGCCAGCAGCTATGGCAGGGCCCCAGATACGCAGTATTTT. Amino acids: CASSYGRAPDTQYF.

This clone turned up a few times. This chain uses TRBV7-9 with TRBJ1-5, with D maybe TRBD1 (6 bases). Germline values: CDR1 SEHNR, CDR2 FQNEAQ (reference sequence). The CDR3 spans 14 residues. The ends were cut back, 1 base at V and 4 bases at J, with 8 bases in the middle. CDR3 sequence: CASSLGTDNQPQHF. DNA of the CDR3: TGTGCCAGCAGCTTAGGGACAGATAATCAGCCCCAGCATTTT.

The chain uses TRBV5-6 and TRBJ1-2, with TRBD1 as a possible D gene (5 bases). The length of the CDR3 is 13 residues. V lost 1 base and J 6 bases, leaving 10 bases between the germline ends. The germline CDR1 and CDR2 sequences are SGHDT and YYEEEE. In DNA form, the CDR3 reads TGTGCCAGCAGCTTGTTACAGGTGAATGGCTACACCTTC. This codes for CASSLLQVNGYTF.

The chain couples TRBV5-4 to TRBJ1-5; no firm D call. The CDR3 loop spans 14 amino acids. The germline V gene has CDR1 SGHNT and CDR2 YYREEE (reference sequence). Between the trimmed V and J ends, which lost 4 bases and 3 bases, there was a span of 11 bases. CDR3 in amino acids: CASSVGGFNQPQHF. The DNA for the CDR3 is TGTGCCAGCAGCGTGGGAGGGTTCAATCAGCCCCAGCATTTT.